This passage covers 18 T cell receptor beta chains from one sample sequenced in a study of blood T cell repertoires in COVID-19. Data came from immunoSEQ multiplex PCR; TCRdb stores just in-frame clones and leaves some out. The data contain some 350,000 clones, around 90% of them singletons. The source material was peripheral blood. These receptors were collected from a woman aged 25 to 39 with COVID-19, enrolled during active disease.

V is TRBV7-2 and J is TRBJ2-7; TRBD2 aligns across 14 bases. With V trimmed by 2 bases and J by 4 bases, 13 bases remained unmatched. This CDR3 region has 19 residues. Germline CDR1 SGHTA, CDR2 FQGNSA. The CDR3 DNA sequence: TGTGCCAGCAGCTTACAGGGGACTAGCGGGAGAAGGTTGTGTTACGAGCAGTACGTC. It yields the protein CASSLQGTSGRRLCYEQYV.

The rearrangement uses TRBV23-1 and TRBJ2-7; TRBD1 is a possible D gene (6 bases). TRBV23-1 is noted as an ORF with a role that remains uncertain. Trimming took off 6 bases at V and 7 bases at J, with 13 bases between the two ends. The CDR3 extends over 12 amino acids. The CDR3 sequence: CASSRGQPEQYF. The DNA for the CDR3 is TGCGCCAGCAGCCGCGGACAGCCAGAGCAGTACTTC.

The chain carries TRBV4-3 and TRBJ2-7, with 13 positions matching TRBD2. The CDR3 covers 18 residues. The germline gives CDR1 LGHNA, CDR2 YSLEER. Losses at the gene ends were 0 bases for V and 1 base for J; bases not matched to a gene: 6. DNA of the CDR3: TGCGCCAGCAGCCAAGATTGGACTAGCGGGAGCCCTTCCTACGAGCAGTACGTC. It codes for CASSQDWTSGSPSYEQYV.

The chain recombines TRBV7-8 with TRBJ2-7, with 10 bases aligning to TRBD1. The CDR3 runs 15 residues. Germline trimming cut 5 bases from V and 7 bases from J; bases unmatched to any gene: 11. Germline assignment: CDR1 SGHVS and CDR2 FQNEAQ. The CDR3 spells CASSPRRDRGREQYV. The CDR3 nucleotides are TGTGCCAGCAGCCCACGCCGGGACAGGGGTAGGGAGCAGTACGTC.

This clone turned up a few times. The chain is built from TRBV2 and TRBJ2-6; D possibly corresponds to TRBD1 (6 bases). This CDR3 has 16 residues. Germline loops: CDR1 SNHLY, CDR2 FYNNEI. Trimming left V 6 bases short and J 0 bases short, with 12 bases between. CDR3 region: CASRLQGDSGANVLTF. CDR3 coding DNA: TGTGCCAGCAGATTACAGGGTGACTCTGGGGCCAACGTCCTGACTTTC.

The rearrangement uses TRBV11-3 and TRBJ1-2; D is unresolved. The germline V gene encodes CDR1 SGHNT and CDR2 YENEEA. The CDR3 covers 15 residues. V shed 5 bases and J shed 4 bases, with 17 bases lying between them. CDR3 DNA: TGTGCCAGCAGCCCCACCTCGATACGTAGCTATGGCTACACCTTC. Protein sequence: CASSPTSIRSYGYTF. The full variable domain, with the rest looked up from reference TRBV11-3 and TRBJ1-2, is EAGVVQSPRYKIIEKKQPVAFWCNPISGHNTLYWYLQNLGQGPELLIRYENEEAVDDSQLPKDRFSAERLKGVDSTLKIQPAELGDSAVYLCASSPTSIRSYGYTFGSGTRLTVV.

This rearrangement joins TRBV12-5 to TRBJ1-5, with TRBD1 as a possible D gene (6 bases). V lost 6 bases, J lost 6 bases, and 24 bases lay in between. Germline CDR1 and CDR2: LGHNT and FRNRAP. The CDR3 extends over 17 amino acids. The CDR3 region is CASGMDTGIGGGQPQHF. Here the CDR3 DNA reads TGTGCTAGTGGCATGGACACAGGGATCGGCGGGGGTCAGCCCCAGCATTTT.

This chain links TRBV10-3 with TRBJ1-1, with no clear D. Trimming removed 9 bases from V and 5 bases from J, with 10 bases in between. Per the germline V gene, CDR1 is ENHRY and CDR2 is SYGVKD. There are 11 residues in the CDR3. The CDR3 nucleotides are TGTGCCATAAGAGGCGGGACTGAAGCTTTCTTT. Amino acids: CAIRGGTEAFF.

There are a few counts of this clone. This sequence joins TRBV7-8 and TRBJ1-2, with 8 bases matching TRBD1. Per the germline V gene, CDR1 is SGHVS and CDR2 is FQNEAQ. V shed 5 bases and J 0 bases; nucleotides not matched to a gene: 5. The CDR3 has 15 amino acids. In DNA form, the CDR3 reads TGTGCCAGCAGCCCCGGGACAGGCTCTAACTATGGCTACACCTTC. This translates into CASSPGTGSNYGYTF. Complete variable domain (other parts from reference TRBV7-8 and TRBJ1-2): GAGVSQSPRYKVAKRGQDVALRCDPISGHVSLFWYQQALGQGPEFLTYFQNEAQLDKSGLPSDRFFAERPEGSVSTLKIQRTQQEDSAVYLCASSPGTGSNYGYTFGSGTRLTVV.

CDR3 amino acids: CASSSWGQGNQPQHF. The CDR3 DNA follows: TGTGCCAGCAGTTCTTGGGGGCAGGGCAATCAGCCCCAGCATTTT. The rearrangement joins TRBV27 to TRBJ1-5; perhaps TRBD1 as D (6 bases). Trimming left V 4 bases short and J 2 bases short, with 12 bases between. Germline CDR1 and CDR2: MNHEY and SMNVEV (reference sequence). This CDR3 region has 15 residues.

The chain carries TRBV28 and TRBJ2-4, with TRBD1 matching over 10 bases. This CDR3 has 15 amino acids. CDR1 and CDR2 from the germline V gene are MDHEN and SYDVKM. V shed 5 bases, J shed 0 bases, and the junction held 1 base outside the gene matches. The CDR3 DNA reads TGTGCCAGCAGTCGGGACAGGGGAGCCAAAAACATTCAGTACTTC. It translates to CASSRDRGAKNIQYF.

The chain employs TRBV5-8 and TRBJ1-2, with TRBD1 as a possible D gene (5 bases). Trimming stripped 0 bases from V and 2 bases from J, with 11 bases between. CDR3 length: 15 amino acids. Looked up from germline, CDR1 is SGHTS and CDR2 is YDEGEE. CDR3 in DNA: TGTGCCAGCAGCTTGGTCAGGGCCTCGAACTATGGCTACACCTTC. This encodes CASSLVRASNYGYTF.

The CDR3 bases are TGTGCCAGCAGCTTAGGCGGGACGGTAGCCTACGAGCAGTACTTC. This gives the protein CASSLGGTVAYEQYF. The V gene is TRBV11-2, the J gene TRBJ2-7, with a possible D match to TRBD2 (6 bases). With 1 base removed from V and 2 bases from J, the gap between germline ends came to 12 bases. CDR3 length: 15 amino acids. CDR1 and CDR2 from the germline V gene are SGHAT and FQNNGV.

This chain links TRBV24-1 with TRBJ2-3; 7 bases fit TRBD1. CDR1 and CDR2 (germline): KGHDR, SFDVKD. Trimming cost V 5 bases and J 2 bases; bases outside gene matches: 12. The CDR3 is made up of 17 amino acids. CDR3 DNA sequence: TGTGCCACCAGTGCCCCTCAGACAGGGCCCTTCACAGATACGCAGTATTTT. This sequence encodes CATSAPQTGPFTDTQYF.

The V gene is TRBV11-2, the J gene TRBJ2-1; weak D call: TRBD2 (5 bases). Looked up from germline, CDR1 is SGHAT and CDR2 is FQNNGV. V lost 5 bases and J lost 7, with 9 bases in between. CDR3 size: 12 residues. The CDR3 region has the DNA TGTGCCAGCAGCGGCGGGTTTAATGAGCAGTTCTTC. Residues: CASSGGFNEQFF. The full variable domain, with the rest looked up from reference TRBV11-2 and TRBJ2-1, is EAGVAQSPRYKIIEKRQSVAFWCNPISGHATLYWYQQILGQGPKLLIQFQNNGVVDDSQLPKDRFSAERLKGVDSTLKIQPAKLEDSAVYLCASSGGFNEQFFGPGTRLTVL.

This rearrangement joins TRBV19 to TRBJ2-5; 7 nucleotides align to TRBD2. Trimming removed 4 bases from V and 5 bases from J; junction bases left unmatched: 10. The CDR3 loop spans 15 amino acids. The germline gives CDR1 LNHDA, CDR2 SQIVND (reference sequence). The CDR3 region is CASSKVGEGLETQYF. CDR3 nucleotides: TGTGCCAGTAGTAAGGTTGGGGAGGGCCTGGAGACCCAGTACTTC.

The rearrangement links TRBV7-6 to TRBJ2-3; 7 positions agree with TRBD2. Germline CDR1 SGHVS, CDR2 FNYEAQ. V was pared by 3 bases and J by 8 bases, with 14 bases of the junction left unmatched. The CDR3 contains 16 residues. CDR3 nucleotide sequence: TGTGCCAGCAGCTTTGAAGGTCGCCCCTCGGGGGGTACGCAGTATTTT. It is translated as CASSFEGRPSGGTQYF. Full variable domain (remainder filled in from reference TRBV7-6 and TRBJ2-3): GAGVSQSPRYKVTKRGQDVALRCDPISGHVSLYWYRQALGQGPEFLTYFNYEAQQDKSGLPNDRFSAERPEGSISTLTIQRTEQRDSAMYRCASSFEGRPSGGTQYFGPGTRLTVL.

This chain connects TRBV14 to TRBJ1-4, with 8 bases identical to TRBD1. Germline V gene data show CDR1 as SGHDN and CDR2 as FVKESK. This CDR3 has 16 amino acids. V was pared by 0 bases and J by 5 bases, with 5 bases of the junction left unmatched. DNA of the CDR3: TGTGCCAGCAGCCAAGATCCGCAGGGGGCAAATGAAAAACTGTTTTTT. This sequence encodes CASSQDPQGANEKLFF.